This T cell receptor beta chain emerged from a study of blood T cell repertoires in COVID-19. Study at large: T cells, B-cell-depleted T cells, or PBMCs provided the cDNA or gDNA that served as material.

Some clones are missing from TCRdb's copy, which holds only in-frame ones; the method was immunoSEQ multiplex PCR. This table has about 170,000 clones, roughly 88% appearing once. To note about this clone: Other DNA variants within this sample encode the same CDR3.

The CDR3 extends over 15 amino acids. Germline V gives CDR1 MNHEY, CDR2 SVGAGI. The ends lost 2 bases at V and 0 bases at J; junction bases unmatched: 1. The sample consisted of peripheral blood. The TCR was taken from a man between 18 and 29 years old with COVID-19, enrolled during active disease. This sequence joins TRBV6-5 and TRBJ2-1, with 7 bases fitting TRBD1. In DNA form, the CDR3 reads TGTGCCAGCAGTTACGGGACAGCCTCCTACAATGAGCAGTTCTTC. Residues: CASSYGTASYNEQFF.